A selection of T cell receptor beta chains follows, all from one sample in a study of shared clonotypes between healthy human individuals. Data came from immunoSEQ multiplex PCR; TCRdb stores just in-frame clones and leaves some out. The profile shows approximately 240,000 clones, 65% to 70% of them singletons. Sequencing was performed on memory CD4+ T cells sorted from blood. These receptors all come from a man aged 25-45 years in good health. The CDR3 runs from the conserved cysteine through the conserved F or W. Each record gives: CDR3 protein, V gene, clone size, D gene. The D gene is left open where the match is weak. Not all rows give a size; the values are once, few, many and, for expanded clones, a class.

CDR3aa: CASSLPSTEAFF
v_gene: TRBV28
abundance: NA
d_gene: NA

CDR3aa: CASSLSSGLAGADTQYF
v_gene: TRBV7-9
abundance: NA
d_gene: TRBD2

CDR3aa: CASSRQGAVQDGVAFF
v_gene: TRBV7-8
abundance: NA
d_gene: TRBD1

CDR3aa: CASSVEGASNNEQFF
v_gene: TRBV9
abundance: NA
d_gene: NA

CDR3aa: CASSVEGLYNEQFF
v_gene: TRBV9
abundance: NA
d_gene: NA

CDR3aa: CASSSPGTYTGELFF
v_gene: TRBV6-6
abundance: NA
d_gene: NA

CDR3aa: CASSESRGQYEQYF
v_gene: TRBV25-1
abundance: few
d_gene: NA

CDR3aa: CASSPLAGEINQPQHF
v_gene: TRBV28
abundance: NA
d_gene: NA

CDR3aa: CASSLKGVFSSYNEQFF
v_gene: TRBV28
abundance: few
d_gene: NA

CDR3aa: CASSEFLGATATEAFF
v_gene: TRBV6-1
abundance: NA
d_gene: NA

CDR3aa: CASHDFAPKNTEAFF
v_gene: TRBV19
abundance: once
d_gene: NA

CDR3aa: CASSQDGGGSTDTQYF
v_gene: TRBV4-2
abundance: NA
d_gene: NA

CDR3aa: CASSLSGVMGGGTQETQYF
v_gene: TRBV28
abundance: NA
d_gene: NA

CDR3aa: CASNEFGGANVLTF
v_gene: TRBV27
abundance: NA
d_gene: NA

CDR3aa: CASSLMNRDSDTQYF
v_gene: TRBV7-2
abundance: NA
d_gene: NA